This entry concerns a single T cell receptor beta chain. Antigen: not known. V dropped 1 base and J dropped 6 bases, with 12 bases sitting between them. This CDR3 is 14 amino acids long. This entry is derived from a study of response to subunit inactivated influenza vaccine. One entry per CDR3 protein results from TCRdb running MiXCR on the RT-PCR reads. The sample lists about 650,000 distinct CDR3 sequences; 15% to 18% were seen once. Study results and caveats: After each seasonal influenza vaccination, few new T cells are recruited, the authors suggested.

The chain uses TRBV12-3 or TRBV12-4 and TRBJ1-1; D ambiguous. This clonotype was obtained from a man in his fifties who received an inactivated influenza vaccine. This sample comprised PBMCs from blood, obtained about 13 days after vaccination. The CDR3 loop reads CASSLGRGFAEAFF. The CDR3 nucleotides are TGTGCCAGCAGTTTAGGGCGGGGTTTTGCTGAAGCTTTCTTT.